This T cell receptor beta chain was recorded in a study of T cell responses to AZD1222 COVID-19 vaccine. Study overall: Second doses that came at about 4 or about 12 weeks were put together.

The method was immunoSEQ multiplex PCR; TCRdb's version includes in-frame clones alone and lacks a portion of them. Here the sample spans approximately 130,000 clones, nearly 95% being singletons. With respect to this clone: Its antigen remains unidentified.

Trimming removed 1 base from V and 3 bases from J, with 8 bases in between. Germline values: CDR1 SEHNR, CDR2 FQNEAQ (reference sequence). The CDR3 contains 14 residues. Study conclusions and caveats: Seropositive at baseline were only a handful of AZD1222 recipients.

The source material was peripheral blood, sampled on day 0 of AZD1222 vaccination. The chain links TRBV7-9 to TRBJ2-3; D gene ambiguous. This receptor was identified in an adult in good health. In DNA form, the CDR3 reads TGTGCCAGCAGCTTAGTCCGGGCTACAGATACGCAGTATTTT. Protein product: CASSLVRATDTQYF.